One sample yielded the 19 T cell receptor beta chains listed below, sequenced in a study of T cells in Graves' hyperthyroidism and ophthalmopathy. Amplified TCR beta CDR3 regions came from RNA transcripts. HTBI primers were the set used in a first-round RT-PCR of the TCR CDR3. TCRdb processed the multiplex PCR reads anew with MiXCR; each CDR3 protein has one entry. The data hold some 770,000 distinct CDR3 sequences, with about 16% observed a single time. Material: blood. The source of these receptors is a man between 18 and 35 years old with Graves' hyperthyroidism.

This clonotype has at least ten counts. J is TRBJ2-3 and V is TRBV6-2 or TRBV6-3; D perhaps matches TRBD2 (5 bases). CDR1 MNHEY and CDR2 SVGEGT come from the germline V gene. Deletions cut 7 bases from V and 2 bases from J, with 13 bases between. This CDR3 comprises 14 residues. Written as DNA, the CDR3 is TGTGCCAGCACCTCGCGGGTAATCACAGATACGCAGTATTTT. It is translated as CASTSRVITDTQYF.

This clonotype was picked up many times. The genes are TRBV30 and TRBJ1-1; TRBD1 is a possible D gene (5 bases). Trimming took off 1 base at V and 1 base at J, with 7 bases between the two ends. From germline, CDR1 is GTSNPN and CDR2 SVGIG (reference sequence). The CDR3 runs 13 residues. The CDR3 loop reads CAWSGQGNTEAFF. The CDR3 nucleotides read TGTGCCTGGAGTGGGCAGGGGAACACTGAAGCTTTCTTT. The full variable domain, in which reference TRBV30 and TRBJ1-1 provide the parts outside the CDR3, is SQTIHQWPATLVQPVGSPLSLECTVEGTSNPNLYWYRQAAGRGLQLLFYSVGIGQISSEVPQNLSASRPQDRQFILSSKKLLLSDSGFYLCAWSGQGNTEAFFGQGTRLTVV.

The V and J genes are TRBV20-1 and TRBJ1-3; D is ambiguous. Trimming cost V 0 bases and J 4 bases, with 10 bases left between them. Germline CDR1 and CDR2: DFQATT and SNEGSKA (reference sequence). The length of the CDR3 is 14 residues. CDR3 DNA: TGCAGTGCTAGAGATGGGGAAAGCGGAAACACCATATATTTT. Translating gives CSARDGESGNTIYF.

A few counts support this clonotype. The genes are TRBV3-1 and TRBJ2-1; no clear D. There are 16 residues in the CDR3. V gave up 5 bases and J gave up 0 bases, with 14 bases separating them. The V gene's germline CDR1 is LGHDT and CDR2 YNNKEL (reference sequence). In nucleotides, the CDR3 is TGTGCCAGCAGCTCTACCCATCGAAGCTCCTACAATGAGCAGTTCTTC. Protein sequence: CASSSTHRSSYNEQFF.

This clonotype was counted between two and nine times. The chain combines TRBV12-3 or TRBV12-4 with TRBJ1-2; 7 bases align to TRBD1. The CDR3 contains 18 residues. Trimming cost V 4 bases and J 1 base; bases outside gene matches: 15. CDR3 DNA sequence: TGTGCCAGCAGTTCTTTAGGACAGGTCTCGCCCTATAACTATGGCTACACCTTC. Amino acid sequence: CASSSLGQVSPYNYGYTF.

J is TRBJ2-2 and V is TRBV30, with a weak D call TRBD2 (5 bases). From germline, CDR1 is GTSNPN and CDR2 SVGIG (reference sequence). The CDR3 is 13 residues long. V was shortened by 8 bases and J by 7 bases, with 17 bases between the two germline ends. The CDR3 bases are TGTGCCAAGGAGAGCGGAAGCGTCGGGGAGCTGTTTTTT. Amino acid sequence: CAKESGSVGELFF.

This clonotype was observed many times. The CDR3 nucleotides are TGTGCCAGCAGACGCGAGGGACAGATCAATCAGCCCCAGCATTTT. Its protein is CASRREGQINQPQHF. The chain joins TRBV2 to TRBJ1-5, with TRBD1 identical over 7 bases. In germline, CDR1 is SNHLY, CDR2 FYNNEI. The CDR3 consists of 15 residues. The junction had 8 bases not matched to a gene; V was cut back by 6 bases and J by 3 bases.

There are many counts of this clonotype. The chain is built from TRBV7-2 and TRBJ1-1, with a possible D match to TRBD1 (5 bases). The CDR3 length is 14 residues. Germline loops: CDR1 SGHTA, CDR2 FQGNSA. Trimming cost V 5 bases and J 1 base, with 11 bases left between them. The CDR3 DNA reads TGTGCCAGCAGCCTGGGGAGGGGGAACACTGAAGCTTTCTTT. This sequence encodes CASSLGRGNTEAFF.

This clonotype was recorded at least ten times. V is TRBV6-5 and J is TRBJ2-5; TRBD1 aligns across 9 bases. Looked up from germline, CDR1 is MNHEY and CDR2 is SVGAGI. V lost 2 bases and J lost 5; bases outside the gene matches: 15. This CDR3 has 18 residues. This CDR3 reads CASSYRTGTGSWGETQYF. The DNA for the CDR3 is TGTGCCAGCAGTTACAGGACTGGGACAGGGTCATGGGGGGAGACCCAGTACTTC.

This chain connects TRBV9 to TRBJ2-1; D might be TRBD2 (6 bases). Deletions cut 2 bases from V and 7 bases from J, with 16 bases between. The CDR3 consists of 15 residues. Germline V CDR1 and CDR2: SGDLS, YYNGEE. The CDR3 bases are TGTGCCAGCAGCGTTTACCGGGAGTCCTCAAATGAGCAGTTCTTC. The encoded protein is CASSVYRESSNEQFF.

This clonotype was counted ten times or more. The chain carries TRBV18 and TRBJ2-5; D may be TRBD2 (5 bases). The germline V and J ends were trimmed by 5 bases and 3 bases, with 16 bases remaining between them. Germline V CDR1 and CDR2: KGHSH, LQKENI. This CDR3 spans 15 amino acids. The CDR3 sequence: CASSTNAAREETQYF. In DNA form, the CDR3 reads TGTGCCAGCTCAACGAACGCGGCGAGGGAAGAGACCCAGTACTTC.

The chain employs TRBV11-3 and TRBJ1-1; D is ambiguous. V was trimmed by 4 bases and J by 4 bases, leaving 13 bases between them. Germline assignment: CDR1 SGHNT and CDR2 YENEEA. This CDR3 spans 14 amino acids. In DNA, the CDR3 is TGTGCCAGCAGCTCAGGAAGGTGGAGCACTGAAGCTTTCTTT. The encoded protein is CASSSGRWSTEAFF. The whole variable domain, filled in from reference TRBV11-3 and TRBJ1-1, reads EAGVVQSPRYKIIEKKQPVAFWCNPISGHNTLYWYLQNLGQGPELLIRYENEEAVDDSQLPKDRFSAERLKGVDSTLKIQPAELGDSAVYLCASSSGRWSTEAFFGQGTRLTVV.

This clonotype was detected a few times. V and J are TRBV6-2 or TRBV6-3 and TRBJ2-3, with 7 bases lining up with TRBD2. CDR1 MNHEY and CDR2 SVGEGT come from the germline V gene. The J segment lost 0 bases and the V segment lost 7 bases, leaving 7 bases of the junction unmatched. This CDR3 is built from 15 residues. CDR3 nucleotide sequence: TGTGCCAGCAACTATGCGGGAGTGAGCACAGATACGCAGTATTTT. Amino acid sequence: CASNYAGVSTDTQYF.

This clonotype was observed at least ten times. CDR3 sequence: CASSVGTNQPQHF. The CDR3 DNA reads TGTGCCAGCAGCGTCGGAACCAATCAGCCCCAGCATTTT. The chain couples TRBV2 to TRBJ1-5; D is ambiguous. Germline CDR1 and CDR2: SNHLY and FYNNEI. The CDR3 runs to 13 residues. Trimming took off 6 bases at V and 3 bases at J, with 9 bases between the two ends. The whole variable domain, remainder taken from reference TRBV2 and TRBJ1-5, is EPEVTQTPSHQVTQMGQEVILRCVPISNHLYFYWYRQILGQKVEFLVSFYNNEISEKSEIFDDQFSVERPDGSNFTLKIRSTKLEDSAMYFCASSVGTNQPQHFGDGTRLSIL.

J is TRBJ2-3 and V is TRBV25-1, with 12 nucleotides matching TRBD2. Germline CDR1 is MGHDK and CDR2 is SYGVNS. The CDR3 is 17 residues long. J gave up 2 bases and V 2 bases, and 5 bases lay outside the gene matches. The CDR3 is CASSETSGRRVTDTQYF. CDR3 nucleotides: TGTGCCAGCAGTGAAACTAGCGGGAGGAGAGTCACAGATACGCAGTATTTT.

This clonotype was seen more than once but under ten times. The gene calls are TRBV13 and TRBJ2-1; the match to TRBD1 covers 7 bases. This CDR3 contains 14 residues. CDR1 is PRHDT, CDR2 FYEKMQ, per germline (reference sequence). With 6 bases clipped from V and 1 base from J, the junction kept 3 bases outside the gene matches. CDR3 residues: CASRTGLSYNEQFF. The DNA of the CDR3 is TGTGCCAGCAGGACAGGGCTTTCCTACAATGAGCAGTTCTTC.

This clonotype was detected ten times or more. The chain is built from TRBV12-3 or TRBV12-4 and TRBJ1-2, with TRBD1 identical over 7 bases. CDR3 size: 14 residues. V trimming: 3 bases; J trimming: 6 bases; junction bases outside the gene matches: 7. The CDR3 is CASSLTGRFDGYTF. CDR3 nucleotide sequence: TGTGCCAGCAGTTTGACAGGGAGGTTTGATGGCTACACCTTC.

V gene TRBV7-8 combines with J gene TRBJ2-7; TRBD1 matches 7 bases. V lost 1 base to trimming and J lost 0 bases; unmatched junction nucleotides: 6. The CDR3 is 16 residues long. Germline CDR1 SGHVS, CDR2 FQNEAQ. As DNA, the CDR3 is TGTGCCAGCAGCTTAGTGCCGGGACAGAGCTCCTACGAGCAGTACTTC. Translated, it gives CASSLVPGQSSYEQYF.

The CDR3 DNA reads TGTGCCATCAGTGGGGGACAGGGTATGATTGAAGCTTTCTTT. Its protein product is CAISGGQGMIEAFF. This chain links TRBV10-3 with TRBJ1-1, with TRBD1 matching over 9 bases. Losses at the gene ends were 4 bases for V and 7 bases for J; bases not matched to a gene: 7. The CDR3 has 14 amino acids. From germline, CDR1 is ENHRY and CDR2 SYGVKD.